The 18 T cell receptor beta chains below were found in one sample sequenced in a study of blood T cells in healthy people across ages. With a J-beta primer mix and a sample-barcoded 5' primer, a second PCR ran 7 to 11 cycles. TCRdb re-called the 5' RACE reads with MiXCR, one entry per CDR3 protein. The table has about 800,000 distinct CDR3 sequences, more than 35% seen once. Input material: blood. The receptor source for this set is a man older than 75 in good health.

This clonotype has a count of ten or more. The chain joins TRBV5-5 to TRBJ1-1; 7 bases agree with TRBD1. The V and J ends lost 3 bases and 0 bases, in that order; junction bases with no gene match: 5. The V gene's germline CDR1 is SGHKS and CDR2 YYEKEE (reference sequence). This CDR3 spans 15 amino acids. CDR3 loop: CASSWEQGMNTEAFF. DNA of the CDR3: TGTGCCAGCAGCTGGGAACAGGGGATGAACACTGAAGCTTTCTTT.

There are a few counts of this clonotype. The V and J genes are TRBV7-8 and TRBJ2-1; tentatively, D is TRBD1 (6 bases). The length of the CDR3 is 18 residues. Germline V lookup: CDR1 SGHVS, CDR2 FQNEAQ. Trimming stripped 1 base from V and 0 bases from J, with 16 bases between. As DNA, the CDR3 is TGTGCCAGCAGCTTAGGACACCCGGGACACAGCTCCTACAATGAGCAGTTCTTC. Translated, it gives CASSLGHPGHSSYNEQFF.

The chain couples TRBV12-3 or TRBV12-4 to TRBJ1-1; possibly TRBD1 for D (5 bases). V was clipped by 5 bases and J by 10 bases, with 17 bases between them. This CDR3 spans 13 amino acids. The CDR3 bases are TGTGCCAGCAGTCGCGGGGAGGGGCGGGCAGCTTTCTTT. It codes for CASSRGEGRAAFF.

A few counts support this clonotype. V gene TRBV12-3 or TRBV12-4 combines with J gene TRBJ1-4, with a tentative D call TRBD1 (6 bases). V lost 3 bases, J lost 8 bases, and 16 bases lay in between. The CDR3 loop spans 15 amino acids. The CDR3 sequence is CASSFTGRAQEKLFF. The DNA for the CDR3 is TGTGCCAGCAGTTTTACAGGGCGGGCACAAGAAAAACTGTTTTTT.

The genes are TRBV27 and TRBJ1-6; D gene ambiguous. The CDR3 spans 14 residues. Trimming left V 6 bases short and J 10 bases short, with 16 bases between. The germline CDR1 and CDR2 sequences are MNHEY and SMNVEV (reference sequence). The chain's CDR3 is CASRGNVLESPLHF. The CDR3 DNA follows: TGTGCCAGCAGGGGTAACGTTCTGGAATCACCCCTCCACTTT.

Of note for this clonotype: A read error may account for a junction end that differs from germline. This rearrangement joins TRBV9 to TRBJ2-3; D possibly matches TRBD1 or TRBD2 (7 bases each). This CDR3 comprises 17 residues. The germline CDR1 and CDR2 sequences are SGDLS and YYNGEE. The CDR3 loop reads CASSLLRGDRSTDTQYF. For the CDR3, the DNA is TGTGCCAGCAGCCTACTACGGGGGGACAGAAGCACGGATACGCAGTATTTT.

In this sample, this clonotype turned up a few times. The chain uses TRBV10-3 and TRBJ2-7; the match to TRBD2 covers 11 bases. Per the germline V gene, CDR1 is ENHRY and CDR2 is SYGVKD. J was trimmed by 5 bases and V by 7 bases; bases with no gene match: 7. This CDR3 has 14 amino acids. The CDR3 region has the DNA TGTGCCATCACCGTAGCGGGAGGGATCGACGAGCAGTACTTC. It is translated as CAITVAGGIDEQYF.

The chain carries TRBV27 and TRBJ2-2; perhaps TRBD2 as D (5 bases). Germline V gene sequence: CDR1 MNHEY, CDR2 SMNVEV (reference sequence). V lost 6 bases, J lost 7 bases, and 12 bases lay in between. The length of the CDR3 is 13 residues. The CDR3 DNA reads TGTGCCAGCAGCCCCCGGGGTGGCGGGGAGCTGTTTTTT. It codes for CASSPRGGGELFF.

The chain employs TRBV5-1 and TRBJ2-4, with D possibly being TRBD2 (5 bases). With 2 bases removed from V and 0 bases from J, the gap between germline ends came to 27 bases. The germline V gene encodes CDR1 SGHRS and CDR2 YFSETQ. The CDR3 covers 21 residues. Written as DNA, the CDR3 is TGCGCCAGCAGCTTAGGTTGGTCCCAAGCTAGCCGAACTCAAGCCAAAAACATTCAGTACTTC. It yields the protein CASSLGWSQASRTQAKNIQYF.

As DNA, the CDR3 is TGTGCCAGCAGTTTATCGAAGGGAGGCTACGAGCAGTACTTC. As protein: CASSLSKGGYEQYF. V gene TRBV27 combines with J gene TRBJ2-7; tentatively, D is TRBD2 (6 bases). Germline V gene sequence: CDR1 MNHEY, CDR2 SMNVEV (reference sequence). V lost 0 bases and J 3 bases, leaving 9 bases between the germline ends. The CDR3 is 14 amino acids.

This chain connects TRBV7-2 to TRBJ1-2; D unresolved. The CDR3 has 16 amino acids. Germline CDR1 is SGHTA and CDR2 is FQGNSA. Trimming stripped 5 bases from V and 8 bases from J, with 24 bases between. CDR3 sequence (DNA): TGTGCCAGCAGCCGGCTCCCGTCCACATTAGCTGACGGCTACACCTTC. It translates to CASSRLPSTLADGYTF.

This rearrangement joins TRBV9 to TRBJ2-3, with D possibly TRBD1 on 5 matching bases. The CDR3 is 12 amino acids. Germline assignment: CDR1 SGDLS and CDR2 YYNGEE. Trimming took off 8 bases at V and 6 bases at J, with 13 bases between the two ends. CDR3 sequence (DNA): TGTGCCAGTGGCCTGACAGAGGATACGCAGTATTTT. Translation gives CASGLTEDTQYF.

This clonotype was seen once. Germline and junction disagree at one end, which may indicate a read error. The rearrangement uses TRBV7-2 and TRBJ1-4; 8 bases fit TRBD1. The germline V gene has CDR1 SGHTA and CDR2 FQGNSA. The CDR3 runs to 17 residues. Here the CDR3 reads CACSSPGQVGIDEKLFF. For the CDR3, the DNA is TGTGCCTGCAGCTCACCGGGACAGGTGGGGATAGATGAAAAACTGTTTTTT.

This rearrangement joins TRBV3-1 to TRBJ2-7; D is ambiguous. This CDR3 has 15 amino acids. Trimming removed 5 bases from V and 2 bases from J, with 16 bases in between. Germline V gene lookup returns CDR1 LGHDT and CDR2 YNNKEL (reference sequence). The CDR3 region is CASSFGRVVAYEQYF. As DNA, the CDR3 is TGTGCCAGCAGCTTCGGACGAGTAGTAGCCTACGAGCAGTACTTC.

V is TRBV28 and J is TRBJ2-5; 8 bases line up with TRBD2. This CDR3 contains 14 residues. The J segment lost 3 bases and the V segment lost 3 bases, leaving 3 bases of the junction unmatched. Germline V gives CDR1 MDHEN, CDR2 SYDVKM. The CDR3 coding sequence is TGTGCCAGCAGTTTGCAACTAGCGGAAGAGACCCAGTACTTC. Encoded protein: CASSLQLAEETQYF.

The J gene is TRBJ2-1, the V gene TRBV5-1, with TRBD2 identical over 10 bases. J was trimmed by 9 bases and V by 1 base; bases with no gene match: 4. Germline V gene lookup returns CDR1 SGHRS and CDR2 YFSETQ. This CDR3 region has 14 residues. CDR3 coding DNA: TGCGCCAGCAGCTTGACTAGCGGGGTACCTGAGCAGTTCTTC. Translated: CASSLTSGVPEQFF.

This clonotype was counted between two and nine times. The chain recombines TRBV4-2 with TRBJ2-7, with D perhaps TRBD2 (5 bases). V shed 1 base and J shed 3 bases, with 16 bases lying between them. The CDR3 sequence is 16 residues long. CDR1 LGHNA and CDR2 YNFKEQ come from the germline V gene. The CDR3 DNA reads as TGTGCCAGCAGCCAAGTGGTCGGGAAGACTATCTACGAGCAGTACTTC. Translating it yields CASSQVVGKTIYEQYF.

On this clonotype: The limits of the CDR3 on the DNA are not certain, so only TCRdb's listed CDR3 is given. The chain uses TRBV4-1 and TRBJ2-1; the table names TRBD2, a call not compared with the DNA. Termini included, the CDR3 measures 17 amino acids. Germline CDR1 and CDR2: MGHRA and YSYEKL. The CDR3 region is CASSQYVGTSGSNEQFF.